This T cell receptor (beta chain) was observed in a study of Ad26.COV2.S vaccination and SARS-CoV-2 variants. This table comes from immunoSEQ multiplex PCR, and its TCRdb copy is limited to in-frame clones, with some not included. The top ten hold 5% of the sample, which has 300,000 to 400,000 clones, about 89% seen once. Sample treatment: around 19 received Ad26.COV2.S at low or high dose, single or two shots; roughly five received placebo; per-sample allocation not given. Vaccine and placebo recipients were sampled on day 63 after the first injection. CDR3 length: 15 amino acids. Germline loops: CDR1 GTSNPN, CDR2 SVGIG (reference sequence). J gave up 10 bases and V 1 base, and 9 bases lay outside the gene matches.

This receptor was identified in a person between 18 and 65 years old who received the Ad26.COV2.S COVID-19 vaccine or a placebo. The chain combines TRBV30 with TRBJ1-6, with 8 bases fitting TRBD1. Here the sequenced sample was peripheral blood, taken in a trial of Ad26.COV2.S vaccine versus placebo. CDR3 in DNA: TGTGCCTGGAGTGAGACAGGGGAGGGAGGGTCACCCCTCCACTTT. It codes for CAWSETGEGGSPLHF.